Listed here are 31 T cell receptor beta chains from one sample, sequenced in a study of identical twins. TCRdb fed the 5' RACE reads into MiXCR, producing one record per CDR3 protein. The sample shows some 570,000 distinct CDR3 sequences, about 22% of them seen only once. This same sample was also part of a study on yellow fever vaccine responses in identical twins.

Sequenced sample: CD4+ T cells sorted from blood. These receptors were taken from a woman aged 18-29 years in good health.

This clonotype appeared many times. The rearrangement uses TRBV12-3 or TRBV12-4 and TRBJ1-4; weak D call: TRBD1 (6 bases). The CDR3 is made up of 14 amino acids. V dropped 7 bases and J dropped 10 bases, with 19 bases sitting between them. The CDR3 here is CASTQNRDNLKLFF. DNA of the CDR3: TGTGCCAGCACTCAGAACCGGGACAACCTAAAACTGTTTTTT.

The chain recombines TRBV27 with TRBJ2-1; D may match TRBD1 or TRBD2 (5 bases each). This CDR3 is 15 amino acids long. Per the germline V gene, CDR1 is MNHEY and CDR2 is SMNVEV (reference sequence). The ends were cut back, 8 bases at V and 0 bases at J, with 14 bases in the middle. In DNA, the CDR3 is TGTGCCAGCGAGAGGTGGGGGAGCTCCTACAATGAGCAGTTCTTC. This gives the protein CASERWGSSYNEQFF.

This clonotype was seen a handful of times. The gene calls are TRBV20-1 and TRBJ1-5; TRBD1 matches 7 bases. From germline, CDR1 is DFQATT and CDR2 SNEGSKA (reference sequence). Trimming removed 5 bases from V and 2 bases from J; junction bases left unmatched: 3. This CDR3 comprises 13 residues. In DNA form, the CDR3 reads TGCAGTGCTGCCGGGACAGGCAATCAGCCCCAGCATTTT. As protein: CSAAGTGNQPQHF.

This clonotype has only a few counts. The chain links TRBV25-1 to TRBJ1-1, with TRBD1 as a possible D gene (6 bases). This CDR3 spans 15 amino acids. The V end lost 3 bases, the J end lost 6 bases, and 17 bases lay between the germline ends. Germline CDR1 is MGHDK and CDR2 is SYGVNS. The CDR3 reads CASSDHRWGAPEAFF. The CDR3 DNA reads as TGTGCCAGCAGTGATCATCGATGGGGGGCCCCTGAAGCTTTCTTT.

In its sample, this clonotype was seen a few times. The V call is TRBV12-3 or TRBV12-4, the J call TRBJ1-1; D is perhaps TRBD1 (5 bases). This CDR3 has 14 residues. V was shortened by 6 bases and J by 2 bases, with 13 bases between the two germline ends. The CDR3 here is CASRRGTDNTEAFF. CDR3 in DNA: TGTGCCAGCAGACGTGGGACGGATAACACTGAAGCTTTCTTT.

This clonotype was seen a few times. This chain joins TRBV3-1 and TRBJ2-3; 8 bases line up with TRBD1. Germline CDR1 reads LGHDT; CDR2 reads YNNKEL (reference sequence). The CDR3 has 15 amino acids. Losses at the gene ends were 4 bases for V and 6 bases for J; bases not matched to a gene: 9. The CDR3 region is CASSPSRGRVDTQYF. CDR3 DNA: TGTGCCAGCAGCCCCTCCAGGGGGCGCGTGGATACGCAGTATTTT.

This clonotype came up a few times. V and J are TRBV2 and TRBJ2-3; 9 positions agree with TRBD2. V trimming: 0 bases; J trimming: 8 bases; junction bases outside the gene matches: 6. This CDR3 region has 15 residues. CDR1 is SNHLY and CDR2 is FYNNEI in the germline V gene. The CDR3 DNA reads TGTGCCAGCAGTGAAGCTGCTGCGGGAGGGGTTACGCAGTATTTT. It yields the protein CASSEAAAGGVTQYF.

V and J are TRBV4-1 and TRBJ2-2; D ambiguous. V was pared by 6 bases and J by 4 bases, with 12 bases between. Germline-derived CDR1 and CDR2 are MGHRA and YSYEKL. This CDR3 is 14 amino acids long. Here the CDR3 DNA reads TGCGCCAGCAGGTGGGCAGAGGTCACCGGGGAGCTGTTTTTT. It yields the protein CASRWAEVTGELFF.

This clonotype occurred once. In DNA form, the CDR3 reads TGTGCCAGCAGTGAATTGTCTAGCTTGCACACCGGGGAGCTGTTTTTT. Its protein product is CASSELSSLHTGELFF. The rearrangement joins TRBV2 to TRBJ2-2, with a weak D call TRBD2 (5 bases). Trimming stripped 2 bases from V and 3 bases from J, with 13 bases between. This CDR3 comprises 16 residues. Looked up from germline, CDR1 is SNHLY and CDR2 is FYNNEI.

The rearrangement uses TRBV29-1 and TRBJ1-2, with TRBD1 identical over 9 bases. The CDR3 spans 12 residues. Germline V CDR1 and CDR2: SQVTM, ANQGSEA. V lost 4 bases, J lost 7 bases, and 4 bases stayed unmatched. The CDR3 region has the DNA TGCAGCGTTGGGGACAGGGAGGGTGGCTACACCTTC. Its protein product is CSVGDREGGYTF.

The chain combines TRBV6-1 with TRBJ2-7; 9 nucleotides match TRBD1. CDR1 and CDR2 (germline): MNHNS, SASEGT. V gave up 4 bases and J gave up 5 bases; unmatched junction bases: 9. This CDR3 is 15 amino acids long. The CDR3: CASSARTGAYHEQYV. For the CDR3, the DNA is TGTGCCAGCAGTGCACGGACAGGGGCTTACCACGAGCAGTACGTC.

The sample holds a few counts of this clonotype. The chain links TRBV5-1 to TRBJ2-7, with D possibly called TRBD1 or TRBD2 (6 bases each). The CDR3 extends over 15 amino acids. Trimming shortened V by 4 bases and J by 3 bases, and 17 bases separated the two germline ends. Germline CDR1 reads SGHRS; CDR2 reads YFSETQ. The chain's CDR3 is CASSRGEARDYEQYF. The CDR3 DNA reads TGCGCCAGCAGCAGGGGGGAGGCCCGGGACTACGAGCAGTACTTC. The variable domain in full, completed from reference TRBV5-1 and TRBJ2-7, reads KAGVTQTPRYLIKTRGQQVTLSCSPISGHRSVSWYQQTPGQGLQFLFEYFSETQRNKGNFPGRFSGRQFSNSRSEMNVSTLELGDSALYLCASSRGEARDYEQYFGPGTRLTVT.

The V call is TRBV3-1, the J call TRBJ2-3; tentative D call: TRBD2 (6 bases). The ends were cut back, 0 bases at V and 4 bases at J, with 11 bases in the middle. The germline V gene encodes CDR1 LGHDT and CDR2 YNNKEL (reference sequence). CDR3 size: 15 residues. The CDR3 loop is CASSQDGDSSDTQYF. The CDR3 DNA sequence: TGTGCCAGCAGCCAAGATGGGGACTCTTCAGATACGCAGTATTTT.

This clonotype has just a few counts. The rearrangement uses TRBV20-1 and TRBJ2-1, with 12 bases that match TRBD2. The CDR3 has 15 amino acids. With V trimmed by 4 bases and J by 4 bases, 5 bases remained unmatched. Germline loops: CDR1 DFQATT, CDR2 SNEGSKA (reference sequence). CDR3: CSATQTSGSYNEQFF. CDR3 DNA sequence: TGCAGTGCTACTCAGACTAGCGGGAGTTACAATGAGCAGTTCTTC.

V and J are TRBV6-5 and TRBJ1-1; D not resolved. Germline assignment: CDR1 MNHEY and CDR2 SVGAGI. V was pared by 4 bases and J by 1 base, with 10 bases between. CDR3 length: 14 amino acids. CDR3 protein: CASSWSGRNTEAFF. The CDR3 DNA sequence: TGTGCCAGCAGTTGGTCCGGGAGGAACACTGAAGCTTTCTTT.

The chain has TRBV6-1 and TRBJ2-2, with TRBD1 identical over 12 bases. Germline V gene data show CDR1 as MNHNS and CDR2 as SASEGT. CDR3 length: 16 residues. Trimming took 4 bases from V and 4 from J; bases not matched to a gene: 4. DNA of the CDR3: TGTGCCAGCAGTGCCGGGACAGGGGGCTTCACCGGGGAGCTGTTTTTT. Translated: CASSAGTGGFTGELFF.

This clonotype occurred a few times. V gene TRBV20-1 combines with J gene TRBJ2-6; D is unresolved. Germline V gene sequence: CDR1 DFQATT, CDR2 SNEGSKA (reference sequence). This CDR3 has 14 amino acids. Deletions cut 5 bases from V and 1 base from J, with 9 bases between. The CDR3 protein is CSAGPASGANVLTF. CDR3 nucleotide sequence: TGCAGTGCTGGACCCGCATCTGGGGCCAACGTCCTGACTTTC.

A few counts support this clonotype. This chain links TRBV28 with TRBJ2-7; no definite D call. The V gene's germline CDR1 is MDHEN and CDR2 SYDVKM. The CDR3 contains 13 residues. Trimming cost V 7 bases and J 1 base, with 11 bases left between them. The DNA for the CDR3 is TGTGCCAGCACATCCGGAAGATCCTACGAGCAGTACGTC. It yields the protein CASTSGRSYEQYV.

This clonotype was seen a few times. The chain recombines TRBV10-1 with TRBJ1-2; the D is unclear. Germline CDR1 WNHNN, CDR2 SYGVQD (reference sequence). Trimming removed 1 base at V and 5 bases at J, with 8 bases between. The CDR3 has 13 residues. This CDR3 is CASSEWQSYGYTF. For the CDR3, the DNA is TGCGCCAGCAGTGAGTGGCAGAGTTATGGCTACACCTTC.

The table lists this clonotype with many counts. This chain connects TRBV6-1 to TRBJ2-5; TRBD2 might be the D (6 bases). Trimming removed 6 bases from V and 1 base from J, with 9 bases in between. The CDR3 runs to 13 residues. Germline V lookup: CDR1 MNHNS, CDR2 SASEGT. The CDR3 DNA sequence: TGTGCCAGCAGCCGGAGGGGCCAAGAGACCCAGTACTTC. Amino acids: CASSRRGQETQYF.

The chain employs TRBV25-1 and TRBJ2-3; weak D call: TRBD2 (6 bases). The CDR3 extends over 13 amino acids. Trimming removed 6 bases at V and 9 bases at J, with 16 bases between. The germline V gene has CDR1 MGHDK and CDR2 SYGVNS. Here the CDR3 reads CASSGFGGRTQYF. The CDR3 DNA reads TGTGCCAGCAGCGGCTTTGGGGGGAGGACGCAGTATTTT.

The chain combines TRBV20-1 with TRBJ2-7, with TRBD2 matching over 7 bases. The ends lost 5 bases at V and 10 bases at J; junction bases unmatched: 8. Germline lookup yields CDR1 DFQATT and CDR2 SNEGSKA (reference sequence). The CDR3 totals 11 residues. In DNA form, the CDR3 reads TGCAGTGCTGGGTCTAGCGGAGACCAGTACTTC. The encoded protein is CSAGSSGDQYF.

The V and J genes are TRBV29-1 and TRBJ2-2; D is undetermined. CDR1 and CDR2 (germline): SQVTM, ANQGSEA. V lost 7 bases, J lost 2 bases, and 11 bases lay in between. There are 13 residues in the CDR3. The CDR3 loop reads CSAGNRNTGELFF. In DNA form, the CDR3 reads TGCAGCGCTGGGAACAGAAACACCGGGGAGCTGTTTTTT.

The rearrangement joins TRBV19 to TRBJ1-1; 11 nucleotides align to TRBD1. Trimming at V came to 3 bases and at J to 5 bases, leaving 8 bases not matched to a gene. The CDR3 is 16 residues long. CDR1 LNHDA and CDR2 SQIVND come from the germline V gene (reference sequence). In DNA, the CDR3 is TGTGCCAGTAGTATCGGACAGGGGGCATATTGGACTGAAGCTTTCTTT. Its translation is CASSIGQGAYWTEAFF. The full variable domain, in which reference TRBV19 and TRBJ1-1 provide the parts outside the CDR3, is DGGITQSPKYLFRKEGQNVTLSCEQNLNHDAMYWYRQDPGQGLRLIYYSQIVNDFQKGDIAEGYSVSREKKESFPLTVTSAQKNPTAFYLCASSIGQGAYWTEAFFGQGTRLTVV.

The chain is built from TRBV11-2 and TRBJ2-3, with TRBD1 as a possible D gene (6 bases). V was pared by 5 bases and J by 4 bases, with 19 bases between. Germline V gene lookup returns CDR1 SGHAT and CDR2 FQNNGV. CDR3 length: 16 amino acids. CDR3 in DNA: TGTGCCAGCAGCCCGAGGTCAGGGGTCGGATCAGATACGCAGTATTTT. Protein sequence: CASSPRSGVGSDTQYF.

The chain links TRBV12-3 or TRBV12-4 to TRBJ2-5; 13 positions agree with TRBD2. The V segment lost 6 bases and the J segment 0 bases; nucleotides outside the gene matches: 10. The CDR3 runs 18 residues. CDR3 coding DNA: TGTGCCAGCAGCAATGGACTAGCGGGGGCTAGGTACCAAGAGACCCAGTACTTC. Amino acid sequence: CASSNGLAGARYQETQYF.

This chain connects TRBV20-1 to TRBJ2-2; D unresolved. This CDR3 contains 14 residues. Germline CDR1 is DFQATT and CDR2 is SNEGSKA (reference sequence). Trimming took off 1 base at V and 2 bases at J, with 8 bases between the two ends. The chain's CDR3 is CSARVFGNTGELFF. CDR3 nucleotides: TGCAGTGCTAGAGTTTTCGGCAACACCGGGGAGCTGTTTTTT.

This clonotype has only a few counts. The CDR3 nucleotides are TGCGCCAGCAAAAATAGCGGGACCACCCAGGGTGAGCAGTTCTTC. Translation gives CASKNSGTTQGEQFF. The genes are TRBV5-1 and TRBJ2-1; 8 bases agree with TRBD2. There are 15 residues in the CDR3. V gave up 6 bases and J gave up 9 bases; unmatched junction bases: 14. Germline V gene data show CDR1 as SGHRS and CDR2 as YFSETQ.

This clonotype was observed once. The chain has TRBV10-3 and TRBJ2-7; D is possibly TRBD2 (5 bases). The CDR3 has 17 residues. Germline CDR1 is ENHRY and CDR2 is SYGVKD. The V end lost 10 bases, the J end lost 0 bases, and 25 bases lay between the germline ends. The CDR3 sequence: CATSIPLLAASSYEQYF. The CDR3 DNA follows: TGTGCCACCTCAATCCCTCTGCTAGCTGCGAGCTCCTACGAGCAGTACTTC.

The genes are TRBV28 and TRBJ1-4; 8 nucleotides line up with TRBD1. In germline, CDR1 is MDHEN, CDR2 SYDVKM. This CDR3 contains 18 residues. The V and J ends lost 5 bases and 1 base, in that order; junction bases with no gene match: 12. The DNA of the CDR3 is TGTGCCAGCAGTCGGGACAGGAGATTTTTTGAAACTAATGAAAAACTGTTTTTT. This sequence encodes CASSRDRRFFETNEKLFF.

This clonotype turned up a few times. CDR3 region: CASSFWGQGLNTEAFF. The DNA of the CDR3 is TGTGCCAGCAGTTTTTGGGGACAGGGGCTGAACACTGAAGCTTTCTTT. This rearrangement joins TRBV12-3 or TRBV12-4 to TRBJ1-1, with 10 bases that match TRBD1. V shed 3 bases and J 0 bases; nucleotides not matched to a gene: 4. This CDR3 comprises 16 residues.